What follows are 9 T cell receptor beta chains derived from one specimen sequenced in a study of monozygotic twins with inflammatory bowel disease. Each CDR3 protein gets one entry in TCRdb, which reprocessed the 5' RACE reads and gives no DNA. The sample has 170,000 or so distinct CDR3 sequences. Material: blood. All receptors come from a human donor with ulcerative colitis or Crohn's disease, or a healthy co-twin of an affected twin (not recorded which).

The chain carries TRBV6-1 and TRBJ1-1. Germline lookup yields CDR1 MNHNS and CDR2 SASEGT. The CDR3 totals 15 residues. The CDR3 sequence: CASSVERMMNTEAFF.

V and J are TRBV19 and TRBJ1-5. CDR3 length: 13 amino acids. Germline CDR1 reads LNHDA; CDR2 reads SQIVND (reference sequence). CDR3 protein: CASSIQVAQPQHF.

The chain joins TRBV30 to TRBJ2-5; checking the TCRdb D call of TRBD2 is not possible without DNA. CDR3 size: 17 residues. In germline, CDR1 is GTSNPN, CDR2 SVGIG (reference sequence). The CDR3 spells CAWSVLRAGGIQETQYF.

This rearrangement joins TRBV20-1 to TRBJ2-3; the TRBD2 assignment by TCRdb is unverifiable without DNA. Germline V lookup: CDR1 DFQATT, CDR2 SNEGSKA (reference sequence). The CDR3 loop spans 15 amino acids. The CDR3 spells CSVRRLAGGTDTQYF.

The CDR3 sequence: CASSLDGQGTYNEQFF. This rearrangement joins TRBV5-1 to TRBJ2-1; without DNA, the TCRdb call of TRBD1 cannot be checked. Germline CDR1 SGHRS, CDR2 YFSETQ. The CDR3 is 16 amino acids.

The chain combines TRBV12-3 or TRBV12-4 with TRBJ1-2; TCRdb's D call of TRBD1 is untestable without DNA. CDR3 length: 16 amino acids. The CDR3 loop is CASSFRGQGANYGYTF.

The rearrangement joins TRBV20-1 to TRBJ2-1; the D gene TCRdb calls, TRBD2, cannot be checked with no DNA. The CDR3 has 13 amino acids. Germline V gene sequence: CDR1 DFQATT, CDR2 SNEGSKA (reference sequence). The CDR3 loop is CSAAPPGLADVFF.

The V call is TRBV6-5, the J call TRBJ1-5. Germline V gene sequence: CDR1 MNHEY, CDR2 SVGAGI. This CDR3 spans 14 amino acids. CDR3 sequence: CASSFTSRSDPQHF.

The rearrangement uses TRBV6-5 and TRBJ2-3; TCRdb names TRBD1, which stays unverified in the absence of DNA. The CDR3 spans 17 residues. Germline V lookup: CDR1 MNHEY, CDR2 SVGAGI. CDR3 protein: CASSLTLGGSGSDTQYF.